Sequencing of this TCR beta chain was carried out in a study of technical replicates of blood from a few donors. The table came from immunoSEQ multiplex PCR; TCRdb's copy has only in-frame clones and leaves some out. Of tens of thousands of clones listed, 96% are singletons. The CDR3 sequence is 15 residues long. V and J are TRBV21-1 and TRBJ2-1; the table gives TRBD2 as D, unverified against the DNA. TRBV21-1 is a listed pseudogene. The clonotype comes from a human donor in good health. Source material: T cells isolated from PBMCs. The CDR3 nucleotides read TGTGCCAGCAGCAAACAGACTAGGGACTACAATGAGCAGTTCTTC. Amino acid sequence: CASSKQTRDYNEQFF.